This T cell receptor (beta chain) comes out of a study of human T cells and chemical hapten exposure (dated by TCRdb to the early 2020s). As for the study more broadly: For sensitization, 2% DPC in acetone was applied to an approximately 2 cm by approximately 2 cm area of upper inner arm skin. Weekly therapeutic DPC doses were additionally applied to the scalp of patients throughout the roughly 24-week study period. Patch tests used Finn chambers with 0.01% DPC on the upper back, scored after 6 days by International Contact Dermatitis Research Group standards. Most of the patients in the cohort were female, and the cohort covered alopecia areata with under or over 50% scalp involvement, alopecia totalis and alopecia universalis. Libraries were pooled for sequencing, and per-sample TCR yields varied mainly because of small differences in library volumes within the pool. In alopecia patients, the study followed how the peripheral blood TCR repertoire changed in vivo over primary and secondary sensitization to diphenylcyclopropenone (DPC), a hapten. Blood was sampled from patients pre-sensitization (week 0) and at 2, 6 and about 24 weeks after DPC sensitization. Blood for TCR sequencing was provided by twenty-nine alopecia patients at one to four time points (pre-sensitization, 2, 6 and 24 weeks).

This clonotype has ten or more counts. Which antigen it targets is not known. Base qualities are not at hand, and no much larger clone is one base apart. Study-level results and caveats: Alopecia, a presumed autoimmune disease, was present in all patients, so the immune response of the patients might differ from that of healthy individuals. The number of PT1 expanded TCRs positively correlated with patch test score, significant at thresholds 8, 16 and 32 but not 4. DPC sensitization did not change how many TCRs were above 1 in 1000 frequency, and no evidence was found of alterations in global repertoire structure. After repeated subsampling, the strength of the expansion versus patch-test correlation and the threshold at which it became significant changed. Expanded TCRs formed significantly more large CDR3 similarity clusters than pre-sensitization or healthy control sets, consistent with antigen-driven responses.

What this sample's time point label stands for: patch test 2, 6 weeks after DPC sensitization. The intended sense of this specimen's treatment or condition label: therapeutic diphenylcyclopropenone sensitization with weekly scalp DPC. Blood at each patch-test visit was drawn before the patch test was applied. Patients were considered eligible if aged 18 to 70, diagnosed with alopecia and deemed suitable for DPC therapy, and patients were excluded if pregnant. Total RNA was extracted from unfractionated whole blood that had been collected in Tempus Blood RNA tubes. Libraries were made using RACE. TCRdb names NextSeq 500 as the instrument used. Library preparation attached unique molecular identifiers to individual cDNA molecules for quantitative, reproducible TCR counting. From each blood RNA sample, both TCR alpha and TCR beta chains were sequenced. The authors' pipeline ran thus. Samples had a median of around 92,000 TCRs, with a range from about 20,000 to 690,600. V, J and CDR3 annotation of the TCR reads was performed with the Decombinator software suite. To make PS versus PT1 abundance plots, every sample was subsampled to the same number of TCRs (28,000). Expanded TCRs were defined as absent before sensitization and observed at least eight times at the 2-week time point. TCRdb cleaned the public reads at Q25 with fastp, built clones with MiXCR and kept in-frame beta chains. CDR3 protein sequences are deduplicated, and each keeps its most common genes and DNA. The V and J calls were determined by TCRdb, not by the authors. The sample table holds some 350,000 distinct CDR3 sequences, of which more than 5% were seen once. The top ten clonotypes cover around 5.6% of the sample.

The CDR3 measures 14 amino acids from cysteine to phenylalanine. The DNA shown is the 42-base CDR3, in frame from base 1. Relative to germline, V is missing 4 bases and J is missing 2 bases, with 2 bases of the junction outside any gene match. In the germline V gene, CDR1 corresponds to ENHRY and CDR2 to SYGVKD. The TCR was taken from a woman younger than 30 with alopecia areata. Some clones in this sample may be carry-over from other donors' samples. The chain couples TRBV10-3 to TRBJ2-3; 8 of the junction bases match TRBD1. The starting material was whole blood, obtained in connection with sensitization to the hapten diphenylcyclopropenone (DPC). The DNA sequence reads TGTGCCATCAGTGGGGGACAGGCCACAGATACGCAGTATTTT. The resulting protein is CAISGGQATDTQYF.